Listed here are 11 T cell receptor beta chains from one sample, sequenced in a study of cytomegalovirus exposure and HLA in healthy donors. The protocol was immunoSEQ multiplex PCR, while the TCRdb copy is restricted to in-frame clones and leaves out a portion. This sample has about 120,000 clones, with under 90% found just once. Specimen: PBMCs. The receptors come from a woman in her twenties or thirties in good health and CMV-seronegative.

The rearrangement joins TRBV15 to TRBJ2-2; 8 bases align to TRBD2. Germline values: CDR1 LNHNV, CDR2 YYDKDF (reference sequence). The CDR3 consists of 15 residues. The ends lost 1 base at V and 3 bases at J; junction bases unmatched: 1. The CDR3: CATSRAGGDTGELFF. DNA for the CDR3: TGTGCCACCAGCAGAGCGGGGGGGGACACCGGGGAGCTGTTTTTT.

The CDR3 nucleotides read TGCGCCAGCAGCTTGGCGATGACTAGCGGGGCCTCCTACGAGCAGTACTTC. This sequence encodes CASSLAMTSGASYEQYF. The genes are TRBV5-1 and TRBJ2-7; 11 positions agree with TRBD2. CDR1 is SGHRS, CDR2 YFSETQ, per germline. The ends lost 0 bases at V and 0 bases at J; junction bases unmatched: 5. CDR3 size: 17 residues.

J is TRBJ1-2 and V is TRBV30; 8 positions match TRBD1. The CDR3 length is 12 residues. The germline V gene has CDR1 GTSNPN and CDR2 SVGIG (reference sequence). V shed 4 bases and J 8 bases; nucleotides not matched to a gene: 6. The CDR3 nucleotides are TGTGCCTGGACGGACAGGGATGAGGGCTACACCTTC. It encodes CAWTDRDEGYTF.

V and J are TRBV19 and TRBJ2-2; a possible D gene is TRBD2 (6 bases). Trimming shortened V by 5 bases and J by 1 base, and 8 bases separated the two germline ends. This CDR3 spans 14 amino acids. Germline CDR1 reads LNHDA; CDR2 reads SQIVND (reference sequence). Here the CDR3 reads CASSWGVNTGELFF. The CDR3 DNA sequence: TGTGCCAGTAGTTGGGGGGTGAACACCGGGGAGCTGTTTTTT. Full variable domain (outside the CDR3, taken from reference TRBV19 and TRBJ2-2): DGGITQSPKYLFRKEGQNVTLSCEQNLNHDAMYWYRQDPGQGLRLIYYSQIVNDFQKGDIAEGYSVSREKKESFPLTVTSAQKNPTAFYLCASSWGVNTGELFFGEGSRLTVL.

V gene TRBV18 combines with J gene TRBJ1-1; D gene unclear. Deletions cut 4 bases from V and 6 bases from J, with 12 bases between. This CDR3 contains 13 residues. The germline V gene encodes CDR1 KGHSH and CDR2 LQKENI. CDR3 in DNA: TGTGCCAGCTCACTAGAGCTAGGTCCTGAAGCTTTCTTT. Its protein is CASSLELGPEAFF. The full variable domain, its missing parts supplied by reference TRBV18 and TRBJ1-1, is NAGVMQNPRHLVRRRGQEARLRCSPMKGHSHVYWYRQLPEEGLKFMVYLQKENIIDESGMPKERFSAEFPKEGPSILRIQQVVRGDSAAYFCASSLELGPEAFFGQGTRLTVV.

The CDR3 nucleotides are TGTGCCAGCAGCGACCCAGCGGGCCTCACAGATACGCAGTATTTT. Its protein product is CASSDPAGLTDTQYF. The chain has TRBV7-9 and TRBJ2-3, with a possible D match to TRBD2 (6 bases). Germline V CDR1 and CDR2: SEHNR, FQNEAQ (reference sequence). The CDR3 runs 15 residues. Trimming took off 5 bases at V and 2 bases at J, with 14 bases between the two ends. The complete variable domain, with remaining parts taken from reference TRBV7-9 and TRBJ2-3, reads DTGVSQNPRHKITKRGQNVTFRCDPISEHNRLYWYRQTLGQGPEFLTYFQNEAQLEKSRLLSDRFSAERPKGSFSTLEIQRTEQGDSAMYLCASSDPAGLTDTQYFGPGTRLTVL.

The CDR3 DNA follows: TGCGCCAGCAGCTCGGGACAGGGGGCCTATGGCTACACCTTC. Translating gives CASSSGQGAYGYTF. J is TRBJ1-2 and V is TRBV5-1, with TRBD1 identical over 12 bases. This CDR3 is 14 amino acids long. Trimming removed 3 bases from V and 4 bases from J; junction bases left unmatched: 1. Germline V gives CDR1 SGHRS, CDR2 YFSETQ. The whole variable domain, filled in from reference TRBV5-1 and TRBJ1-2, reads KAGVTQTPRYLIKTRGQQVTLSCSPISGHRSVSWYQQTPGQGLQFLFEYFSETQRNKGNFPGRFSGRQFSNSRSEMNVSTLELGDSALYLCASSSGQGAYGYTFGSGTRLTVV.

V gene TRBV7-2 combines with J gene TRBJ2-5, with D possibly matching TRBD1 (6 bases). This CDR3 comprises 12 residues. V lost 3 bases and J lost 4, with 6 bases in between. Germline CDR1 and CDR2: SGHTA and FQGNSA. CDR3 DNA: TGTGCCAGCAGCTTCAGGGGAGAGACCCAGTACTTC. Protein: CASSFRGETQYF. Complete variable domain (other parts from reference TRBV7-2 and TRBJ2-5): GAGVSQSPSNKVTEKGKDVELRCDPISGHTALYWYRQSLGQGLEFLIYFQGNSAPDKSGLPSDRFSAERTGGSVSTLTIQRTQQEDSAVYLCASSFRGETQYFGPGTRLLVL.

The V call is TRBV6-6, the J call TRBJ2-7; 8 bases agree with TRBD2. CDR1 and CDR2 from the germline V gene are MNHNY and SVGAGI (reference sequence). J was trimmed by 6 bases and V by 5 bases; bases with no gene match: 6. The CDR3 is 13 residues long. The CDR3 protein is CASSPGTRGEQYF. The CDR3 DNA is TGTGCCAGCAGTCCCGGGACTAGGGGCGAGCAGTACTTC.

The genes are TRBV7-2 and TRBJ2-7; 10 nucleotides line up with TRBD2. CDR3 length equals 18 residues. V dropped 5 bases and J dropped 4; count of bases not matched to a gene: 17. Germline lookup yields CDR1 SGHTA and CDR2 FQGNSA. As DNA, the CDR3 is TGTGCCAGCAGCAAGGCCCCTCCCCTAGCGGGGGCCCCTTACGAGCAGTACTTC. Protein sequence: CASSKAPPLAGAPYEQYF.

V gene TRBV6-1 combines with J gene TRBJ1-1, with D perhaps TRBD1 (6 bases). CDR3 length equals 13 residues. Germline CDR1 MNHNS, CDR2 SASEGT. V lost 4 bases to trimming and J lost 6 bases, with 12 bases between them. The CDR3 bases are TGTGCCAGCAGTGCCACAGGGTTAGCTGAAGCTTTCTTT. This sequence encodes CASSATGLAEAFF.